Detailed here is one TCR beta chain. Its antigen is undetermined. The source of the sample is a study of T cells in pancreatic ductal adenocarcinoma. The method was immunoSEQ multiplex PCR; TCRdb's version includes in-frame clones alone and lacks a portion of them. The data show over 100,000 clones, 90% to 95% seen once. Notes on the study in general: Tumor and blood clonality did not differ significantly, about 0.1 versus 0.065. Enrichment of CD45RO+ effector over naive T cells in tumors may bias clonality. Compared with tumor, blood showed more total productive templates and around 8.4-fold more clonotypes. The resected pancreatic cancer cohort was biased toward the minority with early-stage disease.

Germline V gene data show CDR1 as MDHEN and CDR2 as SYDVKM. CDR3 length: 17 residues. Trimming stripped 2 bases from V and 4 bases from J, with 15 bases between. The selected patients with pancreatic ductal adenocarcinoma had surgery but no neoadjuvant therapy. Sequenced material: PBMCs. V and J are TRBV28 and TRBJ2-6; D perhaps matches TRBD1 (6 bases). This TCR came from a human donor with pancreatic ductal adenocarcinoma. Written as DNA, the CDR3 is TGTGCCAGCAGTTTAAACAGGGATTCGAGAGGGGCCAACGTCCTGACTTTC. As protein: CASSLNRDSRGANVLTF.